The 25 T cell receptor beta chains reported below all come from one sample, sequenced in a study of STAT5B mutations in CD4+ large granular lymphocyte leukemia. Data came from immunoSEQ multiplex PCR; TCRdb stores just in-frame clones and leaves some out. The data show 30,000 to 35,000 clones, around four fifths seen once. The specimen was CD4+ T cells from blood buffy coats. These receptors were collected from a human donor in good health.

This clone was seen only a few times. The chain joins TRBV7-2 to TRBJ1-3; D is unclear. CDR1 and CDR2 from the germline V gene are SGHTA and FQGNSA. With 1 base removed from V and 0 bases from J, the gap between germline ends came to 7 bases. The CDR3 totals 15 residues. The CDR3 sequence is CASSLGPGSGNTIYF. The DNA for the CDR3 is TGTGCCAGCAGCTTAGGTCCAGGCTCTGGAAACACCATATATTTT.

The chain uses TRBV9 and TRBJ2-1, with 8 bases aligning to TRBD2. CDR1 SGDLS and CDR2 YYNGEE come from the germline V gene. The J segment lost 0 bases and the V segment lost 4 bases, leaving 6 bases of the junction unmatched. This CDR3 is 16 amino acids long. CDR3 sequence reads: CASSKTSDSSYNEQFF. In nucleotides, the CDR3 is TGTGCCAGCAGCAAGACTAGCGATAGCTCCTACAATGAGCAGTTCTTC.

V is TRBV7-2 and J is TRBJ1-5; D remains ambiguous. The CDR3 consists of 13 residues. The germline V gene has CDR1 SGHTA and CDR2 FQGNSA. Trimming left V 5 bases short and J 4 bases short, with 9 bases between. The CDR3 DNA is TGTGCCAGCAGCATACAGAAAAATCAGCCCCAGCATTTT. It yields the protein CASSIQKNQPQHF.

This clone was seen just once. V is TRBV7-8 and J is TRBJ2-3; TRBD2 matches 12 bases. Germline assignment: CDR1 SGHVS and CDR2 FQNEAQ. Trimming at V came to 5 bases and at J to 5 bases, leaving 5 bases not matched to a gene. The CDR3 length is 15 residues. The CDR3 spells CASSATSGRVDTQYF. The DNA of the CDR3 is TGTGCCAGCAGCGCGACTAGCGGGAGAGTAGATACGCAGTATTTT.

The chain employs TRBV2 and TRBJ2-5; D is uncertain. The CDR3 length is 14 residues. V lost 4 bases and J 5 bases, leaving 14 bases between the germline ends. CDR1 is SNHLY, CDR2 FYNNEI, per germline. The CDR3 DNA reads TGTGCCAGCAGTGGTTCCGCCGCCCGGGAGACCCAGTACTTC. Protein: CASSGSAARETQYF.

The V call is TRBV7-8, the J call TRBJ1-2; tentative D call: TRBD1 (5 bases). Per the germline V gene, CDR1 is SGHVS and CDR2 is FQNEAQ. The length of the CDR3 is 15 residues. The germline V and J ends were trimmed by 1 base and 3 bases, with 12 bases remaining between them. The CDR3 DNA is TGTGCCAGCAGCTTAGATCGGGCGGGGGACTATGGCTACACCTTC. It yields the protein CASSLDRAGDYGYTF.

The chain uses TRBV2 and TRBJ1-1, with D possibly matching TRBD1 (5 bases). The V and J ends lost 8 bases and 1 base respectively, with 11 bases between them. The CDR3 contains 13 residues. Germline lookup yields CDR1 SNHLY and CDR2 FYNNEI. In DNA, the CDR3 is TGTGCCAGCGGACGGGACGGGAACACTGAAGCTTTCTTT. It specifies CASGRDGNTEAFF. The entire variable domain, with the rest obtained from reference TRBV2 and TRBJ1-1, is as follows: EPEVTQTPSHQVTQMGQEVILRCVPISNHLYFYWYRQILGQKVEFLVSFYNNEISEKSEIFDDQFSVERPDGSNFTLKIRSTKLEDSAMYFCASGRDGNTEAFFGQGTRLTVV.

The chain joins TRBV7-9 to TRBJ1-1, with D tentatively TRBD1 (6 bases). CDR1 SEHNR and CDR2 FQNEAQ come from the germline V gene (reference sequence). The V end lost 7 bases, the J end lost 2 bases, and 14 bases lay between the germline ends. This CDR3 comprises 14 residues. CDR3 residues: CASTLGQQNTEAFF. The CDR3 DNA reads TGTGCCAGCACCCTTGGACAGCAAAACACTGAAGCTTTCTTT.

J is TRBJ1-1 and V is TRBV29-1; 9 bases match TRBD1. Germline CDR1 and CDR2: SQVTM and ANQGSEA. The CDR3 covers 14 residues. With 3 bases clipped from V and 4 bases from J, the junction kept 6 bases outside the gene matches. CDR3: CSVEETGGRTEAFF. The CDR3 DNA follows: TGCAGCGTTGAGGAAACAGGGGGCCGCACTGAAGCTTTCTTT.

The chain joins TRBV5-6 to TRBJ2-3, with a possible D match to TRBD1 (5 bases). Between the trimmed V and J ends, which lost 0 bases and 6 bases, there was a span of 11 bases. The CDR3 is 14 amino acids. CDR1 and CDR2 (germline): SGHDT, YYEEEE. CDR3 sequence reads: CASSLGIGVDTQYF. Written as DNA, the CDR3 is TGTGCCAGCAGCTTGGGTATAGGGGTGGATACGCAGTATTTT.

V and J are TRBV5-1 and TRBJ2-3; 8 bases are shared with TRBD2. This CDR3 has 15 residues. Trimming at V came to 2 bases and at J to 4 bases, leaving 6 bases not matched to a gene. Germline CDR1 is SGHRS and CDR2 is YFSETQ. The CDR3: CASSLEAGVSDTQYF. The CDR3, as DNA: TGCGCCAGCAGCTTAGAAGCGGGAGTCTCAGATACGCAGTATTTT.

The rearrangement links TRBV6-5 to TRBJ1-2; no clear D. Germline V gives CDR1 MNHEY, CDR2 SVGAGI. V lost 6 bases and J 4 bases, leaving 9 bases between the germline ends. The CDR3 loop spans 12 amino acids. CDR3 in DNA: TGTGCCAGCAGGGCCGGAGTCTATGGCTACACCTTC. Its protein product is CASRAGVYGYTF.

The J gene is TRBJ2-7, the V gene TRBV15, with D possibly being TRBD2 (6 bases). The CDR3 consists of 14 residues. V lost 1 base and J 2 bases, leaving 9 bases between the germline ends. The V gene's germline CDR1 is LNHNV and CDR2 YYDKDF (reference sequence). The DNA for the CDR3 is TGTGCCACCAGCAGAGGGTCTAGCGCCTACGAGCAGTACTTC. Encoded protein: CATSRGSSAYEQYF.

The genes are TRBV10-3 and TRBJ1-1; TRBD1 aligns across 8 bases. J lost 7 bases, V lost 6 bases, and 7 bases had no gene match. Germline V gene lookup returns CDR1 ENHRY and CDR2 SYGVKD. This CDR3 region has 13 residues. The CDR3 protein is CAIRRQGPDEAFF. The CDR3 DNA sequence: TGTGCCATCAGAAGACAGGGGCCGGATGAAGCTTTCTTT.

The V and J genes are TRBV5-4 and TRBJ2-1, with 11 bases that match TRBD2. Germline assignment: CDR1 SGHNT and CDR2 YYREEE (reference sequence). The CDR3 sequence is 15 residues long. With V trimmed by 1 base and J by 9 bases, 6 bases remained unmatched. The CDR3: CASSLTSGSGGEQFF. CDR3 bases: TGTGCCAGCAGCTTGACTAGCGGGAGTGGGGGTGAGCAGTTCTTC.

The V gene is TRBV19, the J gene TRBJ2-1, with 8 bases matching TRBD2. The CDR3 totals 13 residues. With V trimmed by 4 bases and J by 7 bases, 3 bases remained unmatched. Germline loops: CDR1 LNHDA, CDR2 SQIVND (reference sequence). CDR3 bases: TGTGCCAGTAGTAAGCGGGAGTATAATGAGCAGTTCTTC. The encoded protein is CASSKREYNEQFF.

This chain connects TRBV6-1 to TRBJ1-2; 7 bases line up with TRBD1. This CDR3 region has 13 residues. Germline V CDR1 and CDR2: MNHNS, SASEGT. The V segment lost 5 bases and the J segment 5 bases; nucleotides outside the gene matches: 5. The CDR3 nucleotides read TGTGCCAGCAGTTCTCAGGGGGAATATGGCTACACCTTC. This encodes CASSSQGEYGYTF.

The rearrangement links TRBV29-1 to TRBJ2-5; 10 bases match TRBD2. The CDR3 runs 16 residues. Unmatched junction bases numbered 16, after V lost 6 bases and J lost 6 bases. Germline lookup yields CDR1 SQVTM and CDR2 ANQGSEA. In nucleotides, the CDR3 is TGCAGCGTGGCTACATTGGCTAGCGGGAGTGGAAAGACCCAGTACTTC. Protein: CSVATLASGSGKTQYF.

The V call is TRBV4-1, the J call TRBJ1-4, with D possibly matching TRBD1 (5 bases). The CDR3 covers 15 residues. Germline CDR1 is MGHRA and CDR2 is YSYEKL. V dropped 1 base and J dropped 3 bases, with 9 bases sitting between them. The CDR3 protein is CASSQATGANEKLFF. The CDR3 DNA sequence: TGCGCCAGCAGCCAAGCTACAGGCGCTAATGAAAAACTGTTTTTT.

The gene calls are TRBV30 and TRBJ1-6; no clear D. The V end lost 0 bases, the J end lost 0 bases, and 18 bases lay between the germline ends. The CDR3 is made up of 19 amino acids. Germline V gives CDR1 GTSNPN, CDR2 SVGIG (reference sequence). CDR3 in amino acids: CAWSVRRAVLSSYNSPLHF. The CDR3 region has the DNA TGTGCCTGGAGTGTACGGAGGGCAGTCCTGAGCTCCTATAATTCACCCCTCCACTTT.

The genes are TRBV9 and TRBJ2-2; D is uncertain. Germline CDR1 is SGDLS and CDR2 is YYNGEE. Trimming cost V 1 base and J 2 bases, with 6 bases left between them. This CDR3 contains 14 residues. The CDR3 DNA reads TGTGCCAGCAGCGTACGAGCAAACACCGGGGAGCTGTTTTTT. This translates into CASSVRANTGELFF. Supplemented by reference TRBV9 and TRBJ2-2, the full variable domain reads DSGVTQTPKHLITATGQRVTLRCSPRSGDLSVYWYQQSLDQGLQFLIQYYNGEERAKGNILERFSAQQFPDLHSELNLSSLELGDSALYFCASSVRANTGELFFGEGSRLTVL.

This chain joins TRBV7-8 and TRBJ2-1; 13 bases are shared with TRBD2. The CDR3 extends over 18 amino acids. V was pared by 4 bases and J by 6 bases, with 12 bases of the junction left unmatched. Germline values: CDR1 SGHVS, CDR2 FQNEAQ. CDR3 protein: CASSWTGTSGDLFNEQFF. In nucleotides, the CDR3 is TGTGCCAGCAGCTGGACCGGGACTAGCGGGGACCTCTTCAATGAGCAGTTCTTC.

The genes are TRBV28 and TRBJ1-1; D gene ambiguous. Trimming took off 2 bases at V and 3 bases at J, with 7 bases between the two ends. From germline, CDR1 is MDHEN and CDR2 SYDVKM. This CDR3 region has 13 residues. Written as DNA, the CDR3 is TGTGCCAGCAGTTTACGACACTACACTGAAGCTTTCTTT. Protein product: CASSLRHYTEAFF. Full variable domain (remainder filled in from reference TRBV28 and TRBJ1-1): DVKVTQSSRYLVKRTGEKVFLECVQDMDHENMFWYRQDPGLGLRLIYFSYDVKMKEKGDIPEGYSVSREKKERFSLILESASTNQTSMYLCASSLRHYTEAFFGQGTRLTVV.

The J gene is TRBJ1-6, the V gene TRBV7-2; TRBD1 matches at 10 bases. V lost 4 bases and J lost 1; bases outside the gene matches: 1. Germline V gene sequence: CDR1 SGHTA, CDR2 FQGNSA. The CDR3 spans 16 residues. CDR3 DNA sequence: TGTGCCAGCAGCTCGGGACAGGGGTCCTATAATTCACCCCTCCACTTT. Translated, it gives CASSSGQGSYNSPLHF.

This clone has just one count. The chain links TRBV9 to TRBJ1-1; D might be TRBD1 (5 bases). The V gene's germline CDR1 is SGDLS and CDR2 YYNGEE. V was shortened by 4 bases and J by 7 bases, with 17 bases between the two germline ends. The CDR3 runs to 14 residues. CDR3 nucleotides: TGTGCCAGCAGCCCACGATCCGGGGGGGGTGAAGCTTTCTTT. Its translation: CASSPRSGGGEAFF.